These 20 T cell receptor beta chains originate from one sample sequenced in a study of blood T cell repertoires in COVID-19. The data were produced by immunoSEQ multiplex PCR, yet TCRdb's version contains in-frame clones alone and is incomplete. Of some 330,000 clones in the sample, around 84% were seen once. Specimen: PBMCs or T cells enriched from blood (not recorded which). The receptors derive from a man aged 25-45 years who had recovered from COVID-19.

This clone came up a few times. The CDR3 nucleotides are TGTGCCATCAGTGGCCTAGCGGGTGTTTCCTACGAGCAGTACTTC. Translating gives CAISGLAGVSYEQYF. This rearrangement joins TRBV10-3 to TRBJ2-7; the match to TRBD2 covers 8 bases. CDR3 size: 15 residues. Trimming at V came to 4 bases and at J to 1 base, leaving 6 bases not matched to a gene. The germline V gene has CDR1 ENHRY and CDR2 SYGVKD.

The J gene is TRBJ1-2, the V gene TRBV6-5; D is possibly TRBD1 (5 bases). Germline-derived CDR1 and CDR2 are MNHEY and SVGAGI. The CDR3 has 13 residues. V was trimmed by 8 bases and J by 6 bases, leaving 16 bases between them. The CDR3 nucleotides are TGTGCCAGCGGGGCAGGCAGGCAGAATGGCTACACCTTC. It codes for CASGAGRQNGYTF.

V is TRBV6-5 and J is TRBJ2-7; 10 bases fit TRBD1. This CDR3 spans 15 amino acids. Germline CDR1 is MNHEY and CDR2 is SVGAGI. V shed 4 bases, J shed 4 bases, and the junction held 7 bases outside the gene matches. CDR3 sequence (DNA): TGTGCCAGCAGTTTCCGGGACAGGGGTGGTTACGAGCAGTACTTC. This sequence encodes CASSFRDRGGYEQYF.

CDR3 in DNA: TGTGCCAGCAGCTTTGGTCTAGCGGGAGGGTTCTACGAGCAGTACTTC. As protein: CASSFGLAGGFYEQYF. The chain carries TRBV7-9 and TRBJ2-7, with TRBD2 matching 12 bases. Germline CDR1 and CDR2: SEHNR and FQNEAQ (reference sequence). The CDR3 extends over 16 amino acids. V gave up 3 bases and J gave up 3 bases; unmatched junction bases: 6.

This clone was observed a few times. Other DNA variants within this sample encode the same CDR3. CDR3 amino acids: CASSLGSSYNEQFF. The CDR3 nucleotides read TGCGCCAGCAGCTTGGGGAGCTCCTACAATGAGCAGTTCTTC. The gene calls are TRBV5-1 and TRBJ2-1; D gene ambiguous. CDR3 size: 14 residues. Germline V gives CDR1 SGHRS, CDR2 YFSETQ. The germline V and J ends were trimmed by 0 bases and 0 bases, with 4 bases remaining between them.

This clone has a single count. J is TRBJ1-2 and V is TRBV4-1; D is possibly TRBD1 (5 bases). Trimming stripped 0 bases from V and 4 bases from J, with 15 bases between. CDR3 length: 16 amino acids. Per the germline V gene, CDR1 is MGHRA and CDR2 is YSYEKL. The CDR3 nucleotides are TGCGCCAGCAGCCAAGATCAAGGAGGGACCAGCTATGGCTACACCTTC. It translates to CASSQDQGGTSYGYTF.

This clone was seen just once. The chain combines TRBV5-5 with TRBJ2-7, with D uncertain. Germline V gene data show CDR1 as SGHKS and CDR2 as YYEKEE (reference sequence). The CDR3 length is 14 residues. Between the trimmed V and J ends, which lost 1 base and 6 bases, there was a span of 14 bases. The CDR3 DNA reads TGTGCCAGCAGCTTGTGGCGCGGAGTAGGCGAGCAGTACTTC. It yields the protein CASSLWRGVGEQYF.

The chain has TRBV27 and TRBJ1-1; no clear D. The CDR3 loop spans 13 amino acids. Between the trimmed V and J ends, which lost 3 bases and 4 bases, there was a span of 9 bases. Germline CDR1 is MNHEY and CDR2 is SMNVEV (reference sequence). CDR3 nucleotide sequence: TGTGCCAGCAGTTTCCTAGGGAGCACTGAAGCTTTCTTT. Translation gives CASSFLGSTEAFF.

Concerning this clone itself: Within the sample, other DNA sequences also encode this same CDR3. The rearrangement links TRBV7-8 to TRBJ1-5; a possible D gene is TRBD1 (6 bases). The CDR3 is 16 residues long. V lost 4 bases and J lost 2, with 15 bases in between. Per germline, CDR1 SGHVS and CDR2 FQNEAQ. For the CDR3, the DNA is TGTGCCAGCAGCTCTAGCAGGGGTTTAGGCAATCAGCCCCAGCATTTT. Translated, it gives CASSSSRGLGNQPQHF.

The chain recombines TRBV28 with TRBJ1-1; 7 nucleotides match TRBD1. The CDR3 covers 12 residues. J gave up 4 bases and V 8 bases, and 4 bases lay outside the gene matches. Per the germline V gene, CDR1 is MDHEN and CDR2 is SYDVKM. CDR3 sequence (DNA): TGTGCCAGCCGGGACAGCCCCACTGAAGCTTTCTTT. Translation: CASRDSPTEAFF.

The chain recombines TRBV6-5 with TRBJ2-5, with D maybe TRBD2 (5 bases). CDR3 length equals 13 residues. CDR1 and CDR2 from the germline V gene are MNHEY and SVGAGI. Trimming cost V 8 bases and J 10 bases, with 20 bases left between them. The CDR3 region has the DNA TGTGCCAGCCGTCCCAATCGGGAAGATGACCAGTACTTC. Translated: CASRPNREDDQYF.

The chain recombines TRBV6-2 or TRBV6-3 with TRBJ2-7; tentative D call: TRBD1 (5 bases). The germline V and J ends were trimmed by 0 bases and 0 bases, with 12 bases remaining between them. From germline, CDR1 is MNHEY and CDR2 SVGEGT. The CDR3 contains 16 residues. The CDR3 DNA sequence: TGTGCCAGCAGTTACTCGGGGCGGCTCCTCTCCTACGAGCAGTACTTC. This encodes CASSYSGRLLSYEQYF.

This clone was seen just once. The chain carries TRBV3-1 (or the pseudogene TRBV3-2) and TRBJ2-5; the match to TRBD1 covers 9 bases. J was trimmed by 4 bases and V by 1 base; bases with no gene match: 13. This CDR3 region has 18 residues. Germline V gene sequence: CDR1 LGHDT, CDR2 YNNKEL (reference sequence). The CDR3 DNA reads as TGTGCCAGCAGCCAAGTGCCTTGGGGGACAGGGTGGGGAGAGACCCAGTACTTC. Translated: CASSQVPWGTGWGETQYF.

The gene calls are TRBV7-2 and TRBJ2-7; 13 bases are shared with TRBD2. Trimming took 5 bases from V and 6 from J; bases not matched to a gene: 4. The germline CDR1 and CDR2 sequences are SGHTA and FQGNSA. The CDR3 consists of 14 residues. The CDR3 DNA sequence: TGTGCCAGCAGCCCCGGACTAGCGGGAGTCGAGCAGTACTTC. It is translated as CASSPGLAGVEQYF.

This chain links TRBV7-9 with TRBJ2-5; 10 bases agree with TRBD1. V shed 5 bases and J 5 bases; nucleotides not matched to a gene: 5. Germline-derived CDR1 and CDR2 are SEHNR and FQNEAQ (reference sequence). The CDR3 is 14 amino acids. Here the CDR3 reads CASSLDRGRETQYF. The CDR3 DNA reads TGTGCCAGCAGCCTCGACAGGGGGCGCGAGACCCAGTACTTC.

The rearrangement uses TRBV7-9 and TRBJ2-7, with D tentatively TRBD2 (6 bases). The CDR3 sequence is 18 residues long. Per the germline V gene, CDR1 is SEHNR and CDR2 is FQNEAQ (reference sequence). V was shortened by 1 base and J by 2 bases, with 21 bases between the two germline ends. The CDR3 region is CASSLDSGGWGTPYEQYF. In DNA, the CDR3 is TGTGCCAGCAGCTTAGATTCCGGGGGTTGGGGGACCCCCTACGAGCAGTACTTC.

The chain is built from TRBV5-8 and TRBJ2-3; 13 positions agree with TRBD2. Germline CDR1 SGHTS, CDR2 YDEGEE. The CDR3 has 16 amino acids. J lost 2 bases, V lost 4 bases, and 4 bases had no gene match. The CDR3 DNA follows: TGTGCCAGCAGCGTGGGACTAGCGGGGTTCACAGATACGCAGTATTTT. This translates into CASSVGLAGFTDTQYF.

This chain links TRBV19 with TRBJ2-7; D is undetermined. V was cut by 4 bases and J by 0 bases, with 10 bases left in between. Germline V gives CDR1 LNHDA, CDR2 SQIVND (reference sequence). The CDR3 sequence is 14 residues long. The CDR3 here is CASSTTRSSYEQYF. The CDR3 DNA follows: TGTGCCAGTAGTACGACGAGGAGCTCCTACGAGCAGTACTTC.

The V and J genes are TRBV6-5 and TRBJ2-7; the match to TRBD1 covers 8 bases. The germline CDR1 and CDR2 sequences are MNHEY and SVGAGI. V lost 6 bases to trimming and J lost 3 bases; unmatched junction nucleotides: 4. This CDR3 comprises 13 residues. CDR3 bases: TGTGCCAGCAGGTACGACAGGGGCTACGAGCAGTACTTC. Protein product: CASRYDRGYEQYF.

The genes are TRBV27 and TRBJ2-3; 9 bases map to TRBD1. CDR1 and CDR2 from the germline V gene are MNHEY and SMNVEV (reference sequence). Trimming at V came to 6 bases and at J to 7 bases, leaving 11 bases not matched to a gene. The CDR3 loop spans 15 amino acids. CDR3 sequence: CASSSGTGSRNTQYF. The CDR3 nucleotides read TGTGCCAGCAGCTCCGGGACAGGGTCAAGGAATACGCAGTATTTT.